The 21 T cell receptor beta chains below all came from one sample that was sequenced in a study of blood T cell repertoires in COVID-19. Sequencing was performed with immunoSEQ multiplex PCR; in TCRdb, only in-frame clones are kept and a portion is missing. The sample contains 250,000 or so clones, 86% of which appear only once. The specimen sequenced was peripheral blood. Source of these receptors: a man in his sixties with acute or convalescent COVID-19.

The chain links TRBV19 to TRBJ1-5; a weak D match, TRBD1 (5 bases). The germline CDR1 and CDR2 sequences are LNHDA and SQIVND (reference sequence). This CDR3 spans 12 amino acids. Trimming cost V 10 bases and J 8 bases, with 15 bases left between them. The CDR3 spells CATGGGDKPQHF. CDR3 DNA sequence: TGTGCCACCGGCGGGGGTGATAAGCCCCAGCATTTT.

V gene TRBV3-1 (or the pseudogene TRBV3-2) combines with J gene TRBJ2-1; 14 bases line up with TRBD2. V lost 4 bases to trimming and J lost 7 bases; unmatched junction nucleotides: 12. The CDR3 consists of 18 residues. Germline values: CDR1 LGHDT, CDR2 YNNKEL (reference sequence). The CDR3 nucleotides read TGTGCCAGCAGCCCCCGGAAATTCGGGACTAGCGGGAGTAATGAGCAGTTCTTC. Translation gives CASSPRKFGTSGSNEQFF.

The rearrangement joins TRBV19 to TRBJ2-2; D gene uncertain. The CDR3 is 11 amino acids. Germline CDR1 and CDR2: LNHDA and SQIVND (reference sequence). Trimming took 9 bases from V and 8 from J, leaving 10 bases between them. The CDR3 reads CASNLRGELFF. Here the CDR3 DNA reads TGTGCCAGCAACCTTAGAGGGGAGCTGTTTTTT.

This chain links TRBV6-2 or TRBV6-3 with TRBJ1-1, with 9 bases identical to TRBD1. Germline loops: CDR1 MNHEY, CDR2 SVGEGT. Losses at the gene ends were 5 bases for V and 8 bases for J; bases not matched to a gene: 3. There are 12 residues in the CDR3. Here the CDR3 reads CASSGQGKEAFF. CDR3 bases: TGTGCCAGCAGTGGACAGGGGAAGGAAGCTTTCTTT.

This chain uses TRBV14 with TRBJ2-7, with 14 bases identical to TRBD2. With V trimmed by 2 bases and J by 4 bases, 7 bases remained unmatched. The CDR3 is made up of 17 amino acids. Germline loops: CDR1 SGHDN, CDR2 FVKESK. The CDR3 spells CASSQRRGLAGEYEQYF. CDR3 DNA sequence: TGTGCCAGCAGCCAAAGGAGGGGACTAGCGGGAGAATACGAGCAGTACTTC.

This rearrangement joins TRBV19 to TRBJ2-2; TRBD1 is a possible D gene (5 bases). Trimming removed 4 bases at V and 7 bases at J, with 13 bases between. This CDR3 has 14 residues. CDR1 LNHDA and CDR2 SQIVND come from the germline V gene (reference sequence). In nucleotides, the CDR3 is TGTGCCAGTAGTAACCACAGGTATCACGGGGAGCTGTTTTTT. Amino acid sequence: CASSNHRYHGELFF.

The chain joins TRBV28 to TRBJ2-4, with 10 positions matching TRBD2. The CDR3 covers 15 residues. Germline V gene lookup returns CDR1 MDHEN and CDR2 SYDVKM. V shed 5 bases and J 1 base; nucleotides not matched to a gene: 2. CDR3 loop: CASSLSGRAKNIQYF. The CDR3 nucleotides are TGTGCCAGCAGTCTTAGCGGGAGGGCCAAAAACATTCAGTACTTC.

The CDR3 DNA reads as TGTGCCAGCAGCTCCCACGGACAGTACTCTAGCACAGATACGCAGTATTTT. It encodes CASSSHGQYSSTDTQYF. This sequence joins TRBV7-3 and TRBJ2-3, with a possible D match to TRBD1 (6 bases). This CDR3 has 17 amino acids. V dropped 4 bases and J dropped 0 bases, with 17 bases sitting between them. CDR1 and CDR2 from the germline V gene are SGHTA and FQGTGA.

The V call is TRBV12-3 or TRBV12-4, the J call TRBJ1-1, with TRBD1 identical over 9 bases. The CDR3 covers 13 residues. The V and J ends lost 5 bases and 4 bases, in that order; junction bases with no gene match: 2. CDR3 sequence: CASSGQGSTEAFF. CDR3 nucleotides: TGTGCCAGCAGTGGACAGGGGAGCACTGAAGCTTTCTTT.

The chain has TRBV19 and TRBJ2-3; possibly TRBD2 for D (6 bases). The CDR3 loop spans 17 amino acids. The germline V and J ends were trimmed by 4 bases and 4 bases, with 21 bases remaining between them. CDR1 and CDR2 (germline): LNHDA, SQIVND (reference sequence). Written as DNA, the CDR3 is TGTGCCAGTAGTAAGGGTTCGGCGGGAAAGGAGGCAGATACGCAGTATTTT. This encodes CASSKGSAGKEADTQYF. The whole variable domain, filled in from reference TRBV19 and TRBJ2-3, reads DGGITQSPKYLFRKEGQNVTLSCEQNLNHDAMYWYRQDPGQGLRLIYYSQIVNDFQKGDIAEGYSVSREKKESFPLTVTSAQKNPTAFYLCASSKGSAGKEADTQYFGPGTRLTVL.

The V gene is TRBV6-5, the J gene TRBJ1-1; TRBD1 matches at 7 bases. The CDR3 loop spans 13 amino acids. The V gene's germline CDR1 is MNHEY and CDR2 SVGAGI. The trim removed 6 bases at V and 3 bases at J, leaving 4 bases unmatched. CDR3 sequence (DNA): TGTGCCAGCAGGAGGGACAGCTACACTGAAGCTTTCTTT. Its protein is CASRRDSYTEAFF.

This CDR3 is CASSRTSGIDEQFF. CDR3 nucleotides: TGTGCCAGCAGTAGGACTAGCGGGATAGATGAGCAGTTCTTC. The chain is built from TRBV7-9 and TRBJ2-1, with 12 nucleotides matching TRBD2. This CDR3 is 14 amino acids long. V dropped 6 bases and J dropped 8; count of bases not matched to a gene: 5. Germline CDR1 SEHNR, CDR2 FQNEAQ (reference sequence). The whole variable domain, filled in from reference TRBV7-9 and TRBJ2-1, reads DTGVSQNPRHKITKRGQNVTFRCDPISEHNRLYWYRQTLGQGPEFLTYFQNEAQLEKSRLLSDRFSAERPKGSFSTLEIQRTEQGDSAMYLCASSRTSGIDEQFFGPGTRLTVL.

The chain is built from TRBV3-1 (or the pseudogene TRBV3-2) and TRBJ2-7; no firm D call. The CDR3 runs to 12 residues. CDR1 is LGHDT and CDR2 is YNNKEL in the germline V gene (reference sequence). V lost 0 bases and J 5 bases, leaving 5 bases between the germline ends. DNA of the CDR3: TGTGCCAGCAGCCAAGATAATAACGAGCAGTACTTC. Amino acid sequence: CASSQDNNEQYF.

The chain couples TRBV18 to TRBJ2-7; 7 bases line up with TRBD2. This CDR3 spans 18 amino acids. Losses at the gene ends were 3 bases for V and 3 bases for J; bases not matched to a gene: 17. CDR1 KGHSH and CDR2 LQKENI come from the germline V gene. The CDR3 protein is CASSPLIPAGTTHYEQYF. The CDR3 nucleotides read TGTGCCAGCTCACCCCTTATTCCAGCCGGGACTACCCACTACGAGCAGTACTTC.

The gene calls are TRBV5-1 and TRBJ1-1, with 11 bases that match TRBD1. The germline gives CDR1 SGHRS, CDR2 YFSETQ. The V and J ends lost 4 bases and 6 bases, in that order; junction bases with no gene match: 5. The CDR3 sequence is 14 residues long. Written as DNA, the CDR3 is TGCGCCAGCAGCCGAGGACAGGGGGCATCTGAAGCTTTCTTT. Amino acid sequence: CASSRGQGASEAFF.

The V and J genes are TRBV2 and TRBJ1-4; tentatively, D is TRBD1 (5 bases). The CDR3 length is 12 residues. The V end was cut by 6 bases, the J end by 10 bases, with 12 bases between. CDR1 and CDR2 from the germline V gene are SNHLY and FYNNEI. The CDR3 nucleotides read TGTGCCAGCAGCCCGGGACTGATAAAACTGTTTTTT. Translated, it gives CASSPGLIKLFF. The whole variable domain, remainder taken from reference TRBV2 and TRBJ1-4, is EPEVTQTPSHQVTQMGQEVILRCVPISNHLYFYWYRQILGQKVEFLVSFYNNEISEKSEIFDDQFSVERPDGSNFTLKIRSTKLEDSAMYFCASSPGLIKLFFGSGTQLSVL.

The V gene is TRBV19, the J gene TRBJ1-2, with D possibly TRBD1 on 6 matching bases. There are 14 residues in the CDR3. Trimming removed 1 base at V and 8 bases at J, with 14 bases between. Germline CDR1 reads LNHDA; CDR2 reads SQIVND (reference sequence). CDR3 nucleotide sequence: TGTGCCAGTAGTATAGTACGGGACACACGGGGCTACACCTTC. It specifies CASSIVRDTRGYTF.

Worth noting for this clone: At the DNA level, this CDR3 is encoded by other sequences in the same sample as well. The J gene is TRBJ2-1, the V gene TRBV9; TRBD2 matches at 11 bases. The CDR3 sequence is 15 residues long. Germline lookup yields CDR1 SGDLS and CDR2 YYNGEE. V lost 3 bases and J lost 4; bases outside the gene matches: 3. Here the CDR3 DNA reads TGTGCCAGCAGCGCGCGACTAGCGGGATACAATGAGCAGTTCTTC. Translation: CASSARLAGYNEQFF.

V usage is TRBV6-2 or TRBV6-3 and J usage is TRBJ2-3; TRBD2 might be the D (5 bases). With 4 bases removed from V and 5 bases from J, the gap between germline ends came to 10 bases. The CDR3 is 13 residues long. Germline-derived CDR1 and CDR2 are MNHEY and SVGEGT. CDR3 sequence (DNA): TGTGCCAGCAGTTGGGAGCGGAGAGATACGCAGTATTTT. Translation gives CASSWERRDTQYF.

The chain couples TRBV28 to TRBJ1-1; maybe TRBD1 (5 bases). CDR1 MDHEN and CDR2 SYDVKM come from the germline V gene. The CDR3 loop spans 15 amino acids. Trimming took 5 bases from V and 2 from J, leaving 15 bases between them. CDR3 sequence: CASSQSGNSNTEAFF. The CDR3 DNA follows: TGTGCCAGCAGTCAATCAGGGAACTCAAACACTGAAGCTTTCTTT.

This chain joins TRBV3-1 (or the pseudogene TRBV3-2) and TRBJ2-1; TRBD1 might be the D (6 bases). V was cut by 1 base and J by 6 bases, with 10 bases left in between. The CDR3 is 14 residues long. The germline V gene encodes CDR1 LGHDT and CDR2 YNNKEL (reference sequence). In nucleotides, the CDR3 is TGTGCCAGCAGCCAAGGAGGACAGAGCAATGAGCAGTTCTTC. Encoded protein: CASSQGGQSNEQFF.